This record covers a single TCR beta chain. Its specific antigen is unknown. No quality values exist for individual bases; no much larger clone is one base distant. Library preparation used the immunoSEQ multiplex PCR assay. DNA from the cultured, isolated CD4+ T cells was subjected to TCR beta CDR3 sequencing. The original methods were these. Non-productive TCR sequences were discarded, and reads were trimmed to the CDR3 region, with only CDR3s of 7 or more amino acids retained. Antigen-specific clonotypes were identified with the MANAFEST web app by comparing expansion in peptide wells against reference cultures. Positive clones required FDR<0.05 expansion versus reference and all other wells, odds ratio above 5, and frequency above 0.1% in two replicate wells. A clonotype was called cross-reactive if it was significantly expanded both in SARS-CoV-2 spike wells and in at least one common cold coronavirus spike condition. Using the stringdist R package, CDR3 similarity was measured by Levenshtein distance, and unrooted trees were constructed with ape in R 3.6.1. In its TCRdb copy, this immuneACCESS table keeps in-frame sequences only and misses some clones. Where compared with another copy, unresolved V genes explain less than half of these, and the others have no known cause. V and J calls and clone size are those listed in that table; D and trimming were worked out from the DNA. For this sample there are 65,000 to 70,000 clones; 76% appear just once. The ten largest clonotypes hold around 0.95% of the sample.

In the ViraFEST assay, PBMC were stimulated with viral peptide pools, and antigen-specific CD4+ T cell clonotypes were then identified by expansion using TCR sequencing. After roughly 11 days of culture, CD4+ T cells were isolated with the EasySep CD4+ T cell isolation kit. Participants received two doses of either the BNT162b2 or the mRNA-1273 mRNA SARS-CoV-2 vaccine. Healthy vaccine recipients had no prior SARS-CoV-2 infection, confirmed by negative nucleocapsid antibodies before and after vaccination. Each well held fewer than 2.5 million PBMC cultured in IMDM containing roughly 5% human AB serum, 8 to 10 IU/ml IL-2 and gentamicin, along with about 9.5 ug/ml peptides. On days 3 and 7, half of the culture medium was replaced with fresh IL-2-containing medium. Unless noted otherwise, every peptide stimulation condition was grown in triplicate wells. Using Ficoll-Paque Plus gradient centrifugation, PBMC were separated from whole blood and then either used fresh or cryopreserved at -140C. The spike proteins of SARS-CoV-2 and of the common cold coronaviruses HCoV-NL63, HCoV-OC43 and HCoV-229E were spanned by overlapping peptide pools. The QIAamp micro DNA kit was used to extract genomic DNA from the cultured CD4+ T cells.

Its CDR3 holds 14 amino acids, cysteine through phenylalanine. The CDR3 DNA has 42 bases and is translated from base 1. V lost 7 bases and J lost 11 bases; the stretch between them is 23 bases long. CDR1 and CDR2 (SGHTA, FQGNSA) derive from the germline V gene. This sample was included in a study of vaccination effects on CD4 cells after COVID-19 (dated by TCRdb to 2022 to 2024). General notes on the study: Post-vaccine samples across the study were collected a median of 72 days after the second dose, with a range of 14 to 241. In both COVID-19 convalescent patients and infection-naive vaccine recipients, the study compared SARS-CoV-2 spike-specific CD4+ TCR repertoires from before mRNA vaccination with those from after it. A total of approximately 9 COVID-19 convalescent patients and 4 SARS-CoV-2-naive healthy vaccine recipients were included in the full study. Cultures from other donors in the study were sequenced using the Oncomine TCR Beta short-read assay on an Illumina iSeq 100. Broader findings and caveats from the paper: Only a small number of convalescent patients were included, and no early post-infection timepoints were available, which limited the study. In healthy vaccine recipients, vaccine-induced clones were almost all SARS-CoV-2 mono-reactive, with only 1 of 255 being cross-reactive with common cold coronaviruses. Both infection-induced and vaccine-induced clones contracted markedly at late post-vaccination timepoints, which is consistent with waning T cell responses.

The receptor chain draws on TRBV7-2 and TRBJ1-2; TRBD1 might be the D gene, on 5 matching bases. Sample: CD4+ T cells from PBMCs cultured with HCoV-OC43 spike peptides, taken after COVID-19 vaccination. The label giving this sample's cell subset or site can be read as: HCoV-OC43 spike overlapping peptide pool stimulation. The origin of this receptor is a human donor who received a COVID-19 vaccine. The nucleotide sequence is given as TGTGCCAGCACGGAATTGGGGCTGCCCACCGGTTACACCTTC. Its translation reads: CASTELGLPTGYTF.